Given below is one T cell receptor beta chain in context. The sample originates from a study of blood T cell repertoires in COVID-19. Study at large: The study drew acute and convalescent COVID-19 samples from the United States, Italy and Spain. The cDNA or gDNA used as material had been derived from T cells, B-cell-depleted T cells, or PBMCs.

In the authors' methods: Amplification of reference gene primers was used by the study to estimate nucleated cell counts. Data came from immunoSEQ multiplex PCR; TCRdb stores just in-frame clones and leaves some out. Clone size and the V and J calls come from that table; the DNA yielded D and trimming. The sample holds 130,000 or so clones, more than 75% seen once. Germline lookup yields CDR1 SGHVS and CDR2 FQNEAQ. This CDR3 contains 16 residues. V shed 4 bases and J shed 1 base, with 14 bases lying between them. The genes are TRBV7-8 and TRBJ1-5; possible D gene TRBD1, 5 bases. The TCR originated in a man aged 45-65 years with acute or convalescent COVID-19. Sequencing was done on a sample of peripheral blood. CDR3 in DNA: TGTGCCAGCAGCTCGCTGGCGGGGGTAAGCAATCAGCCCCAGCATTTT. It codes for CASSSLAGVSNQPQHF.